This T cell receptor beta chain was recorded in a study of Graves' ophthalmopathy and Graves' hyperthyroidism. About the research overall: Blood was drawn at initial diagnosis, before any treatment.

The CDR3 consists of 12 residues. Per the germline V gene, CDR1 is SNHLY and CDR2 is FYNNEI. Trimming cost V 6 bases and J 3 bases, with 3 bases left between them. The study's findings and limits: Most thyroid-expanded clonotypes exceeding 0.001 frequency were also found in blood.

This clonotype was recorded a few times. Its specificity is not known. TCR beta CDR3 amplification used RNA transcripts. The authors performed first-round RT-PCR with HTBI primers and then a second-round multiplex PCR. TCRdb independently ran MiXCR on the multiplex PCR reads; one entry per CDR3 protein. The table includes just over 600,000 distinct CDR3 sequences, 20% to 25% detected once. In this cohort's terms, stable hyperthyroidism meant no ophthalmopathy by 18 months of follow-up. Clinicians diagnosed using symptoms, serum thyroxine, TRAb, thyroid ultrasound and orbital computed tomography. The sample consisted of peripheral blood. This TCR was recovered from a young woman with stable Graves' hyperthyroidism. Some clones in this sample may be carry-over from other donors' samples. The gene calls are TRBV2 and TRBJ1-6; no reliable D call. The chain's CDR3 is CASRIYNSPLHF. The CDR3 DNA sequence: TGTGCCAGCAGGATCTATAATTCACCCCTCCACTTT.